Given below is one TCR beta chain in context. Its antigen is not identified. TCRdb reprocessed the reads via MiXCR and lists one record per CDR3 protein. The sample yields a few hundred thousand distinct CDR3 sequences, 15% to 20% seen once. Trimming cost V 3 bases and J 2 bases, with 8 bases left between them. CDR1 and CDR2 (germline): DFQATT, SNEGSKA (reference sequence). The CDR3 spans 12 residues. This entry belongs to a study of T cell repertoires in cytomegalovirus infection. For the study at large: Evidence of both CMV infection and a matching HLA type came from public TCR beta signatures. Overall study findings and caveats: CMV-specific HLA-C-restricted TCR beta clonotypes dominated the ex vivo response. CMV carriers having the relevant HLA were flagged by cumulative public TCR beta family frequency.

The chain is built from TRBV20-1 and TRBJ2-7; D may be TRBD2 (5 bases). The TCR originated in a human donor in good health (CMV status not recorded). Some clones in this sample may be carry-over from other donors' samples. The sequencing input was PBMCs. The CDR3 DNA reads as TGCAGTGCTAGGGAACTAGCCTACGAGCAGTACTTC. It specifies CSARELAYEQYF.